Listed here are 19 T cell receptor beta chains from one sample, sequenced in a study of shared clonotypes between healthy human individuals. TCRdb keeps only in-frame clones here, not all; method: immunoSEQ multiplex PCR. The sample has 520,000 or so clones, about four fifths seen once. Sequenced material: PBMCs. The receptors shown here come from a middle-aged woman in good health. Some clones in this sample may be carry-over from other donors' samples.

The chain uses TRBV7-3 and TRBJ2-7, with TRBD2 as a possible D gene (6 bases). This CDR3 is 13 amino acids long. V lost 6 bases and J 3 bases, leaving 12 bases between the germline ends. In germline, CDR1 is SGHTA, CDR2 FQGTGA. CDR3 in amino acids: CASRSRESYEQYF. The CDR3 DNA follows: TGTGCCAGCAGATCACGGGAGAGCTACGAGCAGTACTTC.

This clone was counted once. CDR3 sequence reads: CASSQRGEETQYF. The CDR3 region has the DNA TGCGCCAGCAGCCAAAGGGGTGAGGAGACCCAGTACTTC. The chain joins TRBV4-3 to TRBJ2-5, with D possibly TRBD1 on 5 matching bases. CDR1 and CDR2 (germline): LGHNA, YSLEER. Trimming cost V 2 bases and J 5 bases, with 9 bases left between them. This CDR3 is 13 amino acids long.

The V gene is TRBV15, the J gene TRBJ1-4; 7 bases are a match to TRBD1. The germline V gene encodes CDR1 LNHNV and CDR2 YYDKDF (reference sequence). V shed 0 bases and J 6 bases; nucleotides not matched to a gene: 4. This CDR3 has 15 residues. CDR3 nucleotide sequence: TGTGCCACCAGCAGAGAAAGACAGGGAGATGAAAAACTGTTTTTT. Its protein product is CATSRERQGDEKLFF. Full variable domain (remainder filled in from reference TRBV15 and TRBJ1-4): DAMVIQNPRYQVTQFGKPVTLSCSQTLNHNVMYWYQQKSSQAPKLLFHYYDKDFNNEADTPDNFQSRRPNTSFCFLDIRSPGLGDTAMYLCATSRERQGDEKLFFGSGTQLSVL.

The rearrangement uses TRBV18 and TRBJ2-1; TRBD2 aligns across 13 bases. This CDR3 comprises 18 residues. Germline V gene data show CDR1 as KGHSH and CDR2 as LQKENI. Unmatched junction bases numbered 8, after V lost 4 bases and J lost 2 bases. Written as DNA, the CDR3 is TGTGCCAGCTCACTACTAGCGGGAGGGCTGGGAACCTACAATGAGCAGTTCTTC. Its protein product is CASSLLAGGLGTYNEQFF.

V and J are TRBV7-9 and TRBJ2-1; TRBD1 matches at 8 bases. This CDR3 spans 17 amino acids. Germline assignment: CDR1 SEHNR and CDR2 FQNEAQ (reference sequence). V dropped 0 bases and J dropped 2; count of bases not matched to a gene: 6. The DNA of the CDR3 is TGTGCCAGCAGCTTAGCGCCCGGACAGGGACCCTACAATGAGCAGTTCTTC. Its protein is CASSLAPGQGPYNEQFF.

CDR3: CASSPEWGGTDTQYF. The DNA for the CDR3 is TGTGCCAGCAGTCCAGAGTGGGGGGGCACAGATACGCAGTATTTT. This sequence joins TRBV9 and TRBJ2-3, with a weak D call TRBD2 (6 bases). Germline V lookup: CDR1 SGDLS, CDR2 YYNGEE. The CDR3 consists of 15 residues. Trimming took 5 bases from V and 1 from J, leaving 14 bases between them.

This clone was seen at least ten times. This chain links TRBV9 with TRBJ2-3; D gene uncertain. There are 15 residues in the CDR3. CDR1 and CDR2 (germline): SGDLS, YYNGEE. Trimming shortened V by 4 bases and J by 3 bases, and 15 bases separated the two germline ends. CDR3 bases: TGTGCCAGCAGCCTGTCGTATAGCTGGACAGATACGCAGTATTTT. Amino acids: CASSLSYSWTDTQYF. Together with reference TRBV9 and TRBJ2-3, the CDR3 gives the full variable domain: DSGVTQTPKHLITATGQRVTLRCSPRSGDLSVYWYQQSLDQGLQFLIQYYNGEERAKGNILERFSAQQFPDLHSELNLSSLELGDSALYFCASSLSYSWTDTQYFGPGTRLTVL.

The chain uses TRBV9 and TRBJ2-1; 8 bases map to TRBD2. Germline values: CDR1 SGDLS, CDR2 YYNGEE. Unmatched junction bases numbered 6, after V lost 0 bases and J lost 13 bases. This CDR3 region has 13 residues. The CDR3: CASSVEGGRTQFF. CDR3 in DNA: TGTGCCAGCAGCGTAGAAGGCGGGAGGACCCAGTTCTTC.

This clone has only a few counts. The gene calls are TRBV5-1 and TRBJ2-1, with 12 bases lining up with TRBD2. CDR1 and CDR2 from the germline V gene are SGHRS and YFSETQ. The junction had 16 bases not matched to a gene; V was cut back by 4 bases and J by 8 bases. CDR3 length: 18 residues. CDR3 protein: CASSRTRISSGRVDEQFF. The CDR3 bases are TGCGCCAGCAGCCGCACAAGAATCTCTAGCGGGAGGGTAGATGAGCAGTTCTTC.

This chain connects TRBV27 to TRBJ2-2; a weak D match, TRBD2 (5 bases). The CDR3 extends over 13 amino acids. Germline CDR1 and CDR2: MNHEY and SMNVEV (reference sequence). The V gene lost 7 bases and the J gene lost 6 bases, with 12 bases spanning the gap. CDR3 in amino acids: CASTHGGPGELFF. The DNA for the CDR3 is TGTGCCAGCACCCATGGAGGCCCCGGGGAGCTGTTTTTT.

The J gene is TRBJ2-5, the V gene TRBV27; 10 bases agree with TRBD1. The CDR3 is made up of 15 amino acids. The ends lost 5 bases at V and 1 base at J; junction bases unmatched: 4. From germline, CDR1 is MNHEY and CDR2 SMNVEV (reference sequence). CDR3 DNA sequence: TGTGCCAGCAGTCGCCGGACAGGGGGCCAAGAGACCCAGTACTTC. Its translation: CASSRRTGGQETQYF.

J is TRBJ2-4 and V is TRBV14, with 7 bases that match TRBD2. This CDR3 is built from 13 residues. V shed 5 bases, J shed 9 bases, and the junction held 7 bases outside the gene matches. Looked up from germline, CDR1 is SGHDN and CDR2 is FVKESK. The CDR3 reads CASSVRLAGIQYF. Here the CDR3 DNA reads TGTGCCAGCAGCGTAAGACTAGCAGGCATTCAGTACTTC. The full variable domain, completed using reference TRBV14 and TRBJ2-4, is EAGVTQFPSHSVIEKGQTVTLRCDPISGHDNLYWYRRVMGKEIKFLLHFVKESKQDESGMPNNRFLAERTGGTYSTLKVQPAELEDSGVYFCASSVRLAGIQYFGAGTRLSVL.

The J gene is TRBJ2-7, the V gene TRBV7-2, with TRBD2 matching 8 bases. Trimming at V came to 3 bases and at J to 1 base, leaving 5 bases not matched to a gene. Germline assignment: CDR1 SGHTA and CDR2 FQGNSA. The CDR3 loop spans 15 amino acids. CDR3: CASSFRAGVSYEQYF. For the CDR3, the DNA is TGTGCCAGCAGCTTCAGAGCGGGAGTGTCCTACGAGCAGTACTTC. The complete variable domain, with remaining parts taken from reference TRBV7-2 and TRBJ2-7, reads GAGVSQSPSNKVTEKGKDVELRCDPISGHTALYWYRQSLGQGLEFLIYFQGNSAPDKSGLPSDRFSAERTGGSVSTLTIQRTQQEDSAVYLCASSFRAGVSYEQYFGPGTRLTVT.

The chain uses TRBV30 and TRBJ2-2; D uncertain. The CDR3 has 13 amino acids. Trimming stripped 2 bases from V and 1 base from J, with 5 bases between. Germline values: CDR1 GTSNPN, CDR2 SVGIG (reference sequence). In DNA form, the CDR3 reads TGTGCCTGGAGTAGGCAGAACACCGGGGAGCTGTTTTTT. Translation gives CAWSRQNTGELFF.

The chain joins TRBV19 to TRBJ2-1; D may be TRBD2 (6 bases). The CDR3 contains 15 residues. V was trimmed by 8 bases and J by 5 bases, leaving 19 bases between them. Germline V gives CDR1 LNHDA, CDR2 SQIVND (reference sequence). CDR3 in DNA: TGTGCCAGTTCAGGAGGGAGGTCGAATAACAATGAGCAGTTCTTC. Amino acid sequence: CASSGGRSNNNEQFF.

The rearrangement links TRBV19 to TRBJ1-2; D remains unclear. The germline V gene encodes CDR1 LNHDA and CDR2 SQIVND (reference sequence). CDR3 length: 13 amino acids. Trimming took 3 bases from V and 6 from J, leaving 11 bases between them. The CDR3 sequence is CASSMRHQNGYTF. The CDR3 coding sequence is TGTGCCAGTAGTATGCGGCACCAGAATGGCTACACCTTC. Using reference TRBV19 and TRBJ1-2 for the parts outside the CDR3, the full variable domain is DGGITQSPKYLFRKEGQNVTLSCEQNLNHDAMYWYRQDPGQGLRLIYYSQIVNDFQKGDIAEGYSVSREKKESFPLTVTSAQKNPTAFYLCASSMRHQNGYTFGSGTRLTVV.

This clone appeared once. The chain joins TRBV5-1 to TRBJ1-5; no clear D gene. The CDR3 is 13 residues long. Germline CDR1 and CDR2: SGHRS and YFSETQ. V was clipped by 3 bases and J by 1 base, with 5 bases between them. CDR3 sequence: CASSSGSNQPQHF. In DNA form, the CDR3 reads TGCGCCAGCAGCTCCGGGAGCAATCAGCCCCAGCATTTT.

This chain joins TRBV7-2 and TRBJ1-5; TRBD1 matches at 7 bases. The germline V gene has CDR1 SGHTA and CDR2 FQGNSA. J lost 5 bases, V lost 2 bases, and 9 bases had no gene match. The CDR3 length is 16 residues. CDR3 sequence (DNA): TGTGCCAGCAGCTTAAGAGGGGGCGAAATATATCAGCCCCAGCATTTT. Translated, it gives CASSLRGGEIYQPQHF.

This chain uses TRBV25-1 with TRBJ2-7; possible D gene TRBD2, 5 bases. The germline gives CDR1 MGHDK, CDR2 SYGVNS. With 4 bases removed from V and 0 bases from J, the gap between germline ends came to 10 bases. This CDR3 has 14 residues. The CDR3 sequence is CASSAPGNSYEQYF. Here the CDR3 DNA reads TGTGCCAGCAGTGCCCCCGGGAACTCCTACGAGCAGTACTTC.